This section outlines one T cell receptor (beta chain) sequence together with its context. This clonotype was picked up many times. What this receptor recognizes is not known. No per-base quality is available; no much larger clone lies one base away. This record belongs to a study of early T cells in non-severe SARS-CoV-2 infection (dated by TCRdb to 2020 to 2022). For the wider study: Because TCR sequencing relied on bulk RNA taken from unsorted whole blood, pairing of alpha and beta chains was not possible. Results and caveats for the whole study, not just this receptor: VDJdb matching was skewed toward anti-spike CD8 responses and likely underestimated virus-specific expansions by missing private and CD4 specificities.

A case-control design nested within a healthcare worker cohort in London, UK, was used, with weekly nasopharyngeal swab PCR tests and blood sampling performed. Healthcare workers were recruited during the week of the UK lockdown, between 23 and 31 March 2020, and followed weekly for up to roughly 15 weeks. The library came from 5' RACE. TCRdb records NextSeq 500 as the sequencer. Unique molecular identifiers were attached to individual cDNA molecules in the TCR library protocol so that sequencing error and PCR bias could be corrected. Sequencing covered both TCR alpha and beta chains, and within each sample the abundances of alpha and beta sequences were tightly co-correlated. In the paper's pipeline: Decombinator V4 was used to annotate the V gene, J gene and CDR3 of the TCR sequences. Expanded TCRs were defined as changing significantly between any two time points under a Poisson model with p below 0.0001. TCR abundances were normalised to the total number of TCRs sequenced per sample and expressed as counts per million. VDJdb, accessed 1 November 2021, was searched for CMV, EBV and SARS-CoV-2 annotated TCRs, excluding TCRs annotated for multiple antigens. TCRdb cleaned the public reads at Q25 with fastp, built clones with MiXCR and kept in-frame beta chains. Each entry merges the rows of one CDR3 protein and shows their most common DNA and genes. The V and J calls were not made by the authors but by TCRdb's processing. The sample includes tens of thousands of distinct CDR3 sequences, with around 6% observed a single time. The ten largest clones add up to 7% to 8.5% of the sample.

The TCR originated in an adult who was a healthcare worker with PCR-confirmed SARS-CoV-2 infection or an uninfected control (not recorded which). Material: whole blood.

Here is the DNA: TGTGCCTGGAATCAGGATTCATATTCTGGAAACACCATATATTTT. Translated, this gives CAWNQDSYSGNTIYF. Here the chain combines TRBV30 and TRBJ1-3, with the D gene not confidently named. The CDR3 contains 15 residues, cysteine and phenylalanine counted. The DNA shown is the 45-base CDR3, in frame from base 1. Between the V and J ends, shortened by 4 bases and 1 base respectively, the junction contains 14 bases. For CDR1 and CDR2, the germline V gene (reference sequence) lists GTSNPN and SVGIG.